One and the same sample provided the 25 T cell receptor beta chains below, sequenced in a study of radiotherapy plus CTLA-4 blockade in lung cancer. TCRdb's table, derived via immunoSEQ multiplex PCR, lists solely in-frame clones and lacks some. The table has roughly 98,000 clones, over 75% seen once. The material was peripheral blood, obtained from a patient treated with radiotherapy plus ipilimumab. These receptors all stem from a human donor with non-small cell lung cancer that progressed on radiotherapy plus ipilimumab.

The rearrangement links TRBV9 to TRBJ1-1; 8 bases match TRBD1. CDR1 and CDR2 (germline): SGDLS, YYNGEE. J lost 6 bases, V lost 3 bases, and 10 bases had no gene match. The CDR3 loop spans 15 amino acids. CDR3 loop: CASSALDRVRAEAFF. The DNA for the CDR3 is TGTGCCAGCAGCGCACTGGACAGGGTGAGGGCTGAAGCTTTCTTT.

This chain links TRBV11-2 with TRBJ1-3; D may be TRBD1 (6 bases). This CDR3 is built from 17 residues. Germline CDR1 is SGHAT and CDR2 is FQNNGV. V shed 8 bases and J shed 1 base, with 21 bases lying between them. CDR3 in amino acids: CASARTGRWESGNTIYF. CDR3 coding DNA: TGTGCCAGCGCGCGAACAGGGCGTTGGGAGTCTGGAAACACCATATATTTT.

The DNA of the CDR3 is TGCGCCAGCAGCTTGGACGGCTACGAGCAGTACTTC. It translates to CASSLDGYEQYF. This chain joins TRBV5-1 and TRBJ2-7; D ambiguous. CDR1 and CDR2 (germline): SGHRS, YFSETQ. Trimming removed 0 bases at V and 3 bases at J, with 4 bases between. The CDR3 spans 12 residues. The full variable domain, its missing parts supplied by reference TRBV5-1 and TRBJ2-7, is KAGVTQTPRYLIKTRGQQVTLSCSPISGHRSVSWYQQTPGQGLQFLFEYFSETQRNKGNFPGRFSGRQFSNSRSEMNVSTLELGDSALYLCASSLDGYEQYFGPGTRLTVT.

The J gene is TRBJ1-1, the V gene TRBV18; 7 bases match TRBD1. The length of the CDR3 is 20 residues. Germline V gives CDR1 KGHSH, CDR2 LQKENI. Trimming took 1 base from V and 1 from J; bases not matched to a gene: 18. CDR3: CASSPRLFDQRDRENTEAFF. CDR3 nucleotides: TGTGCCAGCTCACCACGTCTTTTTGACCAACGTGACAGGGAGAACACTGAAGCTTTCTTT.

The chain combines TRBV7-2 with TRBJ1-2; 7 bases fit TRBD1. Germline CDR1 is SGHTA and CDR2 is FQGNSA. This CDR3 comprises 15 residues. Unmatched junction bases numbered 5, after V lost 0 bases and J lost 4 bases. The CDR3 DNA reads as TGTGCCAGCAGCTTAGCCCGGGACAGCGCCTATGGCTACACCTTC. Translation gives CASSLARDSAYGYTF. The variable domain in full, with the rest retrieved from reference TRBV7-2 and TRBJ1-2, is GAGVSQSPSNKVTEKGKDVELRCDPISGHTALYWYRQSLGQGLEFLIYFQGNSAPDKSGLPSDRFSAERTGGSVSTLTIQRTQQEDSAVYLCASSLARDSAYGYTFGSGTRLTVV.

V is TRBV5-6 and J is TRBJ1-1, with a weak D call TRBD1 (6 bases). Trimming pared 4 bases from V and 6 bases from J, leaving 16 bases between. Germline V gene data show CDR1 as SGHDT and CDR2 as YYEEEE. There are 14 residues in the CDR3. CDR3 in DNA: TGTGCCAGCAGCGGGACCTACAGGGACTCTGAAGCTTTCTTT. Translation: CASSGTYRDSEAFF. The variable domain in full, completed from reference TRBV5-6 and TRBJ1-1, reads DAGVTQSPTHLIKTRGQQVTLRCSPKSGHDTVSWYQQALGQGPQFIFQYYEEEERQRGNFPDRFSGHQFPNYSSELNVNALLLGDSALYLCASSGTYRDSEAFFGQGTRLTVV.

This sequence joins TRBV7-9 and TRBJ2-7; no definite D call. The CDR3 runs to 12 residues. V was cut by 3 bases and J by 1 base, with 4 bases left in between. Germline V CDR1 and CDR2: SEHNR, FQNEAQ (reference sequence). This CDR3 is CASSFQSYEQYF. CDR3 DNA: TGTGCCAGCAGCTTTCAATCCTACGAGCAGTACTTC.

The J gene is TRBJ2-7, the V gene TRBV27, with no clear D. Germline V gives CDR1 MNHEY, CDR2 SMNVEV (reference sequence). Trimming stripped 5 bases from V and 0 bases from J, with 14 bases between. The CDR3 has 15 amino acids. For the CDR3, the DNA is TGTGCCAGCAGTGTGGTTCCGGATACCTCCTACGAGCAGTACTTC. The encoded protein is CASSVVPDTSYEQYF.

The chain joins TRBV20-1 to TRBJ1-5; D gene ambiguous. The CDR3 has 11 residues. CDR1 is DFQATT, CDR2 SNEGSKA, per germline (reference sequence). Deletions cut 3 bases from V and 6 bases from J, with 6 bases between. CDR3: CSARRGQPQHF. CDR3 nucleotide sequence: TGCAGTGCTAGGCGGGGTCAGCCCCAGCATTTT.

The V call is TRBV7-2, the J call TRBJ1-2; tentative D call: TRBD1 (5 bases). Trimming left V 5 bases short and J 1 base short, with 14 bases between. The CDR3 loop spans 15 amino acids. CDR1 and CDR2 (germline): SGHTA, FQGNSA. The DNA of the CDR3 is TGTGCCAGCAGCGTCTCCGGGACCGATAACTATGGCTACACCTTC. It yields the protein CASSVSGTDNYGYTF.

The chain carries TRBV6-5 and TRBJ1-2; 9 nucleotides align to TRBD1. The V gene's germline CDR1 is MNHEY and CDR2 SVGAGI. CDR3 length: 15 amino acids. J lost 4 bases, V lost 0 bases, and 3 bases had no gene match. The CDR3 loop is CASSYSPDRGYGYTF. In nucleotides, the CDR3 is TGTGCCAGCAGTTACTCACCGGACAGGGGCTATGGCTACACCTTC.

The chain carries TRBV2 and TRBJ2-3; D ambiguous. The CDR3 has 16 residues. Trimming removed 6 bases at V and 1 base at J, with 17 bases between. CDR1 is SNHLY and CDR2 is FYNNEI in the germline V gene. This CDR3 is CASRGPWAAGTDTQYF. CDR3 DNA: TGTGCCAGCAGGGGTCCATGGGCGGCTGGCACAGATACGCAGTATTTT.

V is TRBV7-2 and J is TRBJ2-1, with 10 bases identical to TRBD2. CDR1 SGHTA and CDR2 FQGNSA come from the germline V gene. The CDR3 is 15 amino acids. Trimming took 2 bases from V and 6 from J; bases not matched to a gene: 4. CDR3 bases: TGTGCCAGCAGCTTAACTAGCGGGGTCTTCAATGAGCAGTTCTTC. Its protein is CASSLTSGVFNEQFF.

This sequence joins TRBV5-1 and TRBJ2-3, with D tentatively TRBD2 (5 bases). Germline lookup yields CDR1 SGHRS and CDR2 YFSETQ. The V end lost 4 bases, the J end lost 0 bases, and 15 bases lay between the germline ends. The CDR3 runs to 16 residues. CDR3 region: CASSPGLSSSTDTQYF. The CDR3 DNA is TGCGCCAGCAGCCCCGGACTGTCTTCTAGCACAGATACGCAGTATTTT.

The rearrangement uses TRBV5-5 and TRBJ1-2; no clear D. Germline V gives CDR1 SGHKS, CDR2 YYEKEE (reference sequence). V lost 4 bases and J 2 bases, leaving 15 bases between the germline ends. This CDR3 is 15 amino acids long. CDR3 loop: CASSPLLSVNYGYTF. CDR3 DNA: TGTGCCAGCAGCCCATTACTAAGTGTGAACTATGGCTACACCTTC.

J is TRBJ2-3 and V is TRBV4-3, with TRBD2 matching 11 bases. Germline loops: CDR1 LGHNA, CDR2 YSLEER. The CDR3 contains 17 residues. The ends lost 0 bases at V and 6 bases at J; junction bases unmatched: 8. The CDR3 DNA is TGCGCCAGCAGCCAAGACCCTACTAGCGGGAGTTGGGATACGCAGTATTTT. It yields the protein CASSQDPTSGSWDTQYF.

A remark on this clone: One end of the junction is discordant with germline, which a read error may explain. This chain joins TRBV18 and TRBJ1-1, with TRBD1 identical over 7 bases. The CDR3 has 16 residues. The germline CDR1 and CDR2 sequences are KGHSH and LQKENI. The CDR3 region has the DNA TGTGCCAGCTCCCCACAAAGACAGGGATTGAACACTGAAGCTTTCTTT. Translated, it gives CASSPQRQGLNTEAFF. The whole variable domain, remainder taken from reference TRBV18 and TRBJ1-1, is NAGVMQNPRHLVRRRGQEARLRCSPMKGHSHVYWYRQLPEEGLKFMVYLQKENIIDESGMPKERFSAEFPKEGPSILRIQQVVRGDSAAYFCASSPQRQGLNTEAFFGQGTRLTVV.

This chain uses TRBV4-2 with TRBJ2-1, with 10 bases identical to TRBD2. Per germline, CDR1 LGHNA and CDR2 YNFKEQ. CDR3 length equals 17 residues. Trimming cost V 1 base and J 6 bases; bases outside gene matches: 9. The CDR3 protein is CASSQVLLAGTGNEQFF. CDR3 in DNA: TGTGCCAGCAGCCAAGTCTTACTAGCGGGAACTGGCAATGAGCAGTTCTTC.

In its sample, this clone was seen once. The chain recombines TRBV11-3 with TRBJ1-2, with D perhaps TRBD1 (6 bases). V was trimmed by 1 base and J by 4 bases, leaving 10 bases between them. The CDR3 runs to 14 residues. The V gene's germline CDR1 is SGHNT and CDR2 YENEEA. CDR3 protein: CASSLGGQFYGYTF. The DNA for the CDR3 is TGTGCCAGCAGCTTAGGGGGGCAGTTCTATGGCTACACCTTC.

The rearrangement links TRBV5-5 to TRBJ2-7, with a weak D call TRBD2 (6 bases). V was shortened by 4 bases and J by 2 bases, with 16 bases between the two germline ends. CDR3 size: 15 residues. Germline loops: CDR1 SGHKS, CDR2 YYEKEE (reference sequence). The CDR3 DNA reads as TGTGCCAGCAGCCCAACCGGGACTCATCCCTACGAGCAGTACTTC. Translated: CASSPTGTHPYEQYF.

J is TRBJ1-1 and V is TRBV6-5; D call uncertain. The CDR3 loop spans 14 amino acids. Trimming left V 0 bases short and J 5 bases short, with 10 bases between. Germline V gene data show CDR1 as MNHEY and CDR2 as SVGAGI. CDR3 DNA: TGTGCCAGCAGTTACTCGATCGGGAGTACTGAAGCTTTCTTT. Translated, it gives CASSYSIGSTEAFF.

The chain uses TRBV7-2 and TRBJ2-3; D not resolved. Germline CDR1 is SGHTA and CDR2 is FQGNSA. The CDR3 has 11 residues. Trimming removed 5 bases from V and 7 bases from J, with 7 bases in between. The CDR3 DNA is TGTGCCAGCAGCCCGGTAAATACGCAGTATTTT. This codes for CASSPVNTQYF.

The chain employs TRBV30 and TRBJ2-5, with 10 bases aligning to TRBD1. The CDR3 spans 15 residues. Germline V CDR1 and CDR2: GTSNPN, SVGIG (reference sequence). V lost 1 base, J lost 2 bases, and 4 bases stayed unmatched. The CDR3 loop reads CAWSGEGQGQETQYF. DNA of the CDR3: TGTGCCTGGAGTGGGGAGGGACAGGGGCAAGAGACCCAGTACTTC.

This clone was seen more than once but under ten times. The chain joins TRBV7-9 to TRBJ1-4, with D possibly TRBD1 on 6 matching bases. Trimming shortened V by 4 bases and J by 6 bases, and 18 bases separated the two germline ends. Germline-derived CDR1 and CDR2 are SEHNR and FQNEAQ (reference sequence). The CDR3 runs to 16 residues. CDR3 sequence: CASSSLHQGLYEKLFF. CDR3 sequence (DNA): TGTGCCAGCAGCTCCCTTCATCAGGGGCTGTATGAAAAACTGTTTTTT. The full variable domain, in which reference TRBV7-9 and TRBJ1-4 provide the parts outside the CDR3, is DTGVSQNPRHKITKRGQNVTFRCDPISEHNRLYWYRQTLGQGPEFLTYFQNEAQLEKSRLLSDRFSAERPKGSFSTLEIQRTEQGDSAMYLCASSSLHQGLYEKLFFGSGTQLSVL.

This clone has a single count. V is TRBV30 and J is TRBJ2-7; the match to TRBD2 covers 7 bases. This CDR3 is 14 amino acids long. With V trimmed by 4 bases and J by 4 bases, 10 bases remained unmatched. CDR1 and CDR2 (germline): GTSNPN, SVGIG (reference sequence). Written as DNA, the CDR3 is TGTGCCTGGAAAAGCGGGAACCCCCATTACGAGCAGTACTTC. It is translated as CAWKSGNPHYEQYF.